These 20 T cell receptor beta chains were all obtained from the same sample, sequenced in a study of CD8 T cells in Susac syndrome. Random hexamers were used to reverse transcribe 0.5 to 1 ug of RNA. Via MiXCR, TCRdb re-called the immunoSEQ multiplex PCR reads, giving one row per CDR3 protein. The sample lists approximately 100,000 distinct CDR3 sequences; 92% were seen once. What was sequenced was CD8+ T cells from PBMCs. These receptors originate from a human donor in good health.

The chain joins TRBV19 to TRBJ2-7, with a tentative D call TRBD1 (5 bases). This CDR3 spans 14 amino acids. V dropped 8 bases and J dropped 6 bases, with 20 bases sitting between them. The germline V gene has CDR1 LNHDA and CDR2 SQIVND (reference sequence). Here the CDR3 DNA reads TGTGCCAGTGGGGCGGCAGACTCACCAGCCGAGCAGTACTTC. This encodes CASGAADSPAEQYF.

This clonotype was counted a few times. The chain uses TRBV19 and TRBJ1-2, with TRBD1 matching over 11 bases. CDR3 length equals 14 residues. Germline values: CDR1 LNHDA, CDR2 SQIVND (reference sequence). V dropped 5 bases and J dropped 2; count of bases not matched to a gene: 1. DNA for the CDR3: TGTGCCAGTAGTGGGACAGGGGGAAACTATGGCTACACCTTC. Translation gives CASSGTGGNYGYTF.

This chain uses TRBV20-1 with TRBJ1-6; unclear D gene. The CDR3 is 13 amino acids. CDR1 DFQATT and CDR2 SNEGSKA come from the germline V gene (reference sequence). Trimming took 1 base from V and 9 from J, leaving 10 bases between them. CDR3 bases: TGCAGTGCTAGAGGGCTCGGAGGTTCACCCCTCCACTTT. Its protein product is CSARGLGGSPLHF.

V usage is TRBV6-6 and J usage is TRBJ1-1; 9 bases are shared with TRBD1. Trimming removed 5 bases from V and 0 bases from J; junction bases left unmatched: 7. This CDR3 region has 16 residues. The germline V gene encodes CDR1 MNHNY and CDR2 SVGAGI (reference sequence). CDR3 loop: CASSTGQGRLNTEAFF. CDR3 nucleotide sequence: TGTGCCAGCAGTACGGGACAGGGAAGACTGAACACTGAAGCTTTCTTT.

The chain joins TRBV7-6 to TRBJ2-7; tentatively, D is TRBD1 or TRBD2 (6 bases each). The ends were cut back, 5 bases at V and 6 bases at J, with 23 bases in the middle. The V gene's germline CDR1 is SGHVS and CDR2 FNYEAQ. This CDR3 is built from 16 residues. Here the CDR3 reads CASSPTGAGRGVEQYF. The DNA for the CDR3 is TGTGCCAGCAGCCCGACGGGGGCCGGTCGCGGGGTCGAGCAGTACTTC.

This chain joins TRBV7-6 and TRBJ2-3; D remains unclear. The CDR3 spans 13 residues. Deletions cut 1 base from V and 5 bases from J, with 7 bases between. CDR1 is SGHVS, CDR2 FNYEAQ, per germline. The CDR3 nucleotides are TGTGCCAGCAGCTTAGGGGTGAAAGATACGCAGTATTTT. Residues: CASSLGVKDTQYF.

The CDR3 reads CASSPFGAANEKLFF. The CDR3 DNA is TGCGCCAGCAGCCCCTTCGGGGCGGCTAATGAAAAACTGTTTTTT. This chain links TRBV5-1 with TRBJ1-4; maybe TRBD1 (5 bases). V lost 4 bases to trimming and J lost 3 bases, with 13 bases between them. The CDR3 is made up of 15 amino acids. The V gene's germline CDR1 is SGHRS and CDR2 YFSETQ. The complete variable domain, with remaining parts taken from reference TRBV5-1 and TRBJ1-4, reads KAGVTQTPRYLIKTRGQQVTLSCSPISGHRSVSWYQQTPGQGLQFLFEYFSETQRNKGNFPGRFSGRQFSNSRSEMNVSTLELGDSALYLCASSPFGAANEKLFFGSGTQLSVL.

This clonotype has only one observation. The chain employs TRBV29-1 and TRBJ2-2, with 11 bases identical to TRBD2. Trimming at V came to 7 bases and at J to 7 bases, leaving 8 bases not matched to a gene. The germline gives CDR1 SQVTM, CDR2 ANQGSEA. The CDR3 runs 14 residues. For the CDR3, the DNA is TGCAGCGCGTCTAGCGGGAGGTCTGGCGGGGAGCTGTTTTTT. This gives the protein CSASSGRSGGELFF.

The CDR3 here is CASSIGSGRLLEQYF. The CDR3 DNA sequence: TGTGCCAGTAGTATTGGAAGCGGGAGACTCCTCGAGCAGTACTTC. The chain employs TRBV19 and TRBJ2-7; 8 nucleotides line up with TRBD2. V was clipped by 3 bases and J by 6 bases; unmatched bases: 10. The CDR3 is 15 amino acids. Germline V gene lookup returns CDR1 LNHDA and CDR2 SQIVND (reference sequence).

This chain connects TRBV23-1 to TRBJ1-2, with 9 bases lining up with TRBD1. TRBV23-1 is noted as an ORF with a role that remains uncertain. After removal of 0 bases from V and 8 bases from J, the junction contained 10 bases not matched to a gene. This CDR3 is built from 16 residues. DNA for the CDR3: TGCGCCAGCAGTCAATCGCTTCAACAGGGGGCAAGAGGCTACACCTTC. Encoded protein: CASSQSLQQGARGYTF.

The chain carries TRBV30 and TRBJ2-1; D call uncertain. Trimming took off 5 bases at V and 6 bases at J, with 8 bases between the two ends. CDR3 length: 11 amino acids. From germline, CDR1 is GTSNPN and CDR2 SVGIG (reference sequence). The CDR3: CAWGLSNEQFF. The CDR3 nucleotides read TGTGCCTGGGGCTTGTCCAATGAGCAGTTCTTC. The full variable domain, completed using reference TRBV30 and TRBJ2-1, is SQTIHQWPATLVQPVGSPLSLECTVEGTSNPNLYWYRQAAGRGLQLLFYSVGIGQISSEVPQNLSASRPQDRQFILSSKKLLLSDSGFYLCAWGLSNEQFFGPGTRLTVL.

The chain couples TRBV20-1 to TRBJ2-7; maybe TRBD2 (6 bases). This CDR3 is 13 amino acids long. Germline V lookup: CDR1 DFQATT, CDR2 SNEGSKA (reference sequence). Trimming removed 6 bases at V and 2 bases at J, with 14 bases between. CDR3: CSASGGNPYEQYF. CDR3 bases: TGCAGTGCCTCGGGCGGGAATCCCTACGAGCAGTACTTC.

The V call is TRBV7-2, the J call TRBJ2-7; D unclear. Germline V gene data show CDR1 as SGHTA and CDR2 as FQGNSA. The CDR3 extends over 12 amino acids. Trimming removed 6 bases at V and 3 bases at J, with 9 bases between. The CDR3: CASSTGLYEQYF. Written as DNA, the CDR3 is TGTGCCAGCAGTACCGGGCTCTACGAGCAGTACTTC. The complete variable domain, with remaining parts taken from reference TRBV7-2 and TRBJ2-7, reads GAGVSQSPSNKVTEKGKDVELRCDPISGHTALYWYRQSLGQGLEFLIYFQGNSAPDKSGLPSDRFSAERTGGSVSTLTIQRTQQEDSAVYLCASSTGLYEQYFGPGTRLTVT.

V usage is TRBV7-9 and J usage is TRBJ2-3; D might be TRBD2 (5 bases). This CDR3 region has 15 residues. The germline V gene has CDR1 SEHNR and CDR2 FQNEAQ (reference sequence). The V gene lost 5 bases and the J gene lost 6 bases, with 18 bases spanning the gap. The CDR3 DNA follows: TGTGCCAGCAGCGACCTGGCGGGTTCTTGGGATACGCAGTATTTT. Its translation is CASSDLAGSWDTQYF.

V gene TRBV12-3 or TRBV12-4 combines with J gene TRBJ1-5, with D possibly TRBD1 on 5 matching bases. The CDR3 runs 14 residues. V was cut by 1 base and J by 6 bases, with 10 bases left in between. CDR3 loop: CASSLEGHGQPQHF. DNA for the CDR3: TGTGCCAGCAGTTTAGAGGGGCACGGTCAGCCCCAGCATTTT.

The chain recombines TRBV2 with TRBJ2-1, with TRBD2 as a possible D gene (6 bases). Germline CDR1 reads SNHLY; CDR2 reads FYNNEI. V was pared by 7 bases and J by 5 bases, with 18 bases between. The CDR3 has 15 residues. The CDR3 protein is CASKSLATSNNEQFF. The CDR3 coding sequence is TGTGCCAGCAAATCCCTAGCGACTTCGAACAATGAGCAGTTCTTC.

The CDR3 region has the DNA TGTGCCAGCAGTGAAGGTCTAGCGGGAGGCCCCGGCGAGCAGTTCTTC. It specifies CASSEGLAGGPGEQFF. The chain has TRBV2 and TRBJ2-1; 11 bases fit TRBD2. J gave up 10 bases and V 1 base, and 9 bases lay outside the gene matches. The CDR3 runs to 16 residues. Per the germline V gene, CDR1 is SNHLY and CDR2 is FYNNEI.

The chain carries TRBV6-1 and TRBJ2-7, with 12 bases that match TRBD2. The V gene's germline CDR1 is MNHNS and CDR2 SASEGT. The CDR3 is 14 amino acids. V was clipped by 7 bases and J by 2 bases; unmatched bases: 3. CDR3: CASITSGRPYEQYF. Written as DNA, the CDR3 is TGTGCCAGCATTACTAGCGGGAGGCCCTACGAGCAGTACTTC.

The chain combines TRBV12-3 or TRBV12-4 with TRBJ1-5; D is undetermined. This CDR3 is 16 amino acids long. The V and J ends lost 3 bases and 2 bases respectively, with 14 bases between them. The CDR3 DNA reads TGTGCCAGCAGTTTCATTCCAGGTAAAGGCAATCAGCCCCAGCATTTT. Its protein is CASSFIPGKGNQPQHF.

This clonotype was recorded a few times. The chain employs TRBV20-1 and TRBJ2-7; TRBD1 matches 7 bases. The CDR3 contains 13 residues. Looked up from germline, CDR1 is DFQATT and CDR2 is SNEGSKA (reference sequence). V was clipped by 5 bases and J by 1 base; unmatched bases: 5. The CDR3 DNA sequence: TGCAGTGCTCCCCTGACAGGGTCCTACGAGCAGTACTTC. This gives the protein CSAPLTGSYEQYF.